The clone carrying this T cell receptor beta chain was observed a few times. Its target is unknown. This sample is part of a study of T-cell reconstitution after alpha-beta-depleted transplantation in children. Preparation of the TCRbeta library involved a method that used unique molecular identifiers. TCRdb analysed the PCR reads with MiXCR anew, one entry per CDR3 protein. The repertoire holds some 840,000 distinct CDR3 sequences, with around 17% as singletons. General study points: Some patients showed high day-60 TCRbeta diversity, which derived from surviving recipient T cells and thymic progenitors. T-cell numbers and diversity, one year after transplant, stemmed largely from T cells that were newly produced. After transplant, at about two months, alpha-beta T cells were reportedly derived from several hundred expanded graft clones.

This sample comprised PBMCs, mostly from graft donor cells, obtained 360 days after TCRalphabeta/CD19-depleted stem cell transplant. This receptor was taken from a male patient younger than 18 who had a stem cell transplant for acute lymphoblastic leukemia, so the T cells may come from the graft donor.

CDR3 sequence: CASSLVGTEPNYGYTF. The CDR3 DNA reads TGTGCCAGCAGCTTAGTCGGGACAGAACCTAACTATGGCTACACCTTC. The chain couples TRBV7-9 to TRBJ1-2, with TRBD1 identical over 7 bases. CDR3 length: 16 amino acids. Germline-derived CDR1 and CDR2 are SEHNR and FQNEAQ (reference sequence). Trimming at V came to 1 base and at J to 0 bases, leaving 5 bases not matched to a gene.